The clone carrying this T cell receptor (beta chain) occurred a few times. Its antigen is unidentified. Both peripheral blood and punch biopsies of lesional scalp skin were obtained from patients who had alopecia areata. The record originates from a study of CD8+ T cells in alopecia areata. Trimming shortened V by 7 bases and J by 1 base, and 13 bases separated the two germline ends. Germline V gene sequence: CDR1 SQVTM, CDR2 ANQGSEA. The CDR3 totals 13 residues. Study-level results: It was lesional scalp, especially alopecia totalis/universalis, that showed higher clonality than normal scalp.

Isolated RNA was reverse transcribed into cDNA used as the sequencing template. The protocol was immunoSEQ multiplex PCR, while the TCRdb copy is restricted to in-frame clones and leaves out a portion. The sample gives roughly 23,000 clones, around 50% of which show up once; under 35% is in the top ten. The TCR comes from a human donor with alopecia areata. The V call is TRBV29-1, the J call TRBJ2-5, with D unclear. The sample was NKG2D-high CD8+ T cells sorted from blood. The DNA of the CDR3 is TGCAGCGCTGGTCTCCCGGGCCAAGAGACCCAGTACTTC. Its protein is CSAGLPGQETQYF.